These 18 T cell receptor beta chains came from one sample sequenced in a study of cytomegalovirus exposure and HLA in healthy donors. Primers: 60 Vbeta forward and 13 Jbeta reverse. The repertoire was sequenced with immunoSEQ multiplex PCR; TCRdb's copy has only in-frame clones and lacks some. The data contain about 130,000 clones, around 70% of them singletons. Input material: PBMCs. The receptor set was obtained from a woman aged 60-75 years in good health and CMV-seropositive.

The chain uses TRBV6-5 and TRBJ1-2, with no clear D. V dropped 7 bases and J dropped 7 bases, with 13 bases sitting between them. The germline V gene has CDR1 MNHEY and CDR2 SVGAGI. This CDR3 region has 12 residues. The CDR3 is CASNGGMGGYTF. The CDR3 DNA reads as TGTGCCAGCAACGGAGGGATGGGTGGCTACACCTTC.

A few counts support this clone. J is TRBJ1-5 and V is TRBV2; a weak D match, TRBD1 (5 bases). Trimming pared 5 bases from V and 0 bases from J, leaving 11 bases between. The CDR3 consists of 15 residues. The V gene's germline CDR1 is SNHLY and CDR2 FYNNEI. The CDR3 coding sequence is TGTGCCAGCAGTTCCGACAGTAATAGCAATCAGCCCCAGCATTTT. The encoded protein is CASSSDSNSNQPQHF.

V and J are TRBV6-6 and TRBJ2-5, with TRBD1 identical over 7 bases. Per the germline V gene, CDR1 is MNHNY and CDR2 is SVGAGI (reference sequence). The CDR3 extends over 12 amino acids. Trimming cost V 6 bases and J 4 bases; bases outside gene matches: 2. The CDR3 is CASRGQLETQYF. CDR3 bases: TGTGCCAGCAGGGGACAGCTAGAGACCCAGTACTTC.

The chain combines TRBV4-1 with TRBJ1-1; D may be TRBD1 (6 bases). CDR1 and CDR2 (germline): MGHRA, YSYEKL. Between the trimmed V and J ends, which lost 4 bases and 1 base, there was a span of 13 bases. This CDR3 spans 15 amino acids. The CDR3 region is CASSREGGSNTEAFF. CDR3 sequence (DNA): TGCGCCAGCAGCCGAGAGGGGGGATCGAACACTGAAGCTTTCTTT.

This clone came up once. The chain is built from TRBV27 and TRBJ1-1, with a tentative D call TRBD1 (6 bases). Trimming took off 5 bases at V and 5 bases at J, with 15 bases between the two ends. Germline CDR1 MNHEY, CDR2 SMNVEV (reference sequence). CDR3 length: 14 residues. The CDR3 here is CASSPQGPRTEAFF. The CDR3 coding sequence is TGTGCCAGCAGTCCACAGGGTCCCAGGACTGAAGCTTTCTTT.

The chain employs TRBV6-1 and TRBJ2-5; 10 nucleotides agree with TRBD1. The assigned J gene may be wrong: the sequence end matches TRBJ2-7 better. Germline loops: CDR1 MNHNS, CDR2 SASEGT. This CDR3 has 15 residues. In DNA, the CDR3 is TGTGCCAGCACCTGGACAGGGGGAATTGTCGACGAGCAGTACTTC. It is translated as CASTWTGGIVDEQYF.

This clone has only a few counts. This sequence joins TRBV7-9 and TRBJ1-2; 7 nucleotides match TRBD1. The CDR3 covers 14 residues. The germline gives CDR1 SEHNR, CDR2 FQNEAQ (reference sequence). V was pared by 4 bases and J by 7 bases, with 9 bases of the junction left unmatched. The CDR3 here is CASSSGIRQGGYTF. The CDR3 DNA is TGTGCCAGCAGCTCCGGAATTCGACAGGGTGGCTACACCTTC.

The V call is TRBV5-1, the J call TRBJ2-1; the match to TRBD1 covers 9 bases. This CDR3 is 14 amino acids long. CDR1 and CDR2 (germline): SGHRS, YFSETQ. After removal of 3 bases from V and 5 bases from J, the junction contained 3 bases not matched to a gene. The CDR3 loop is CASSWGQGNNEQFF. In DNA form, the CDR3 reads TGCGCCAGCAGCTGGGGACAGGGTAACAATGAGCAGTTCTTC.

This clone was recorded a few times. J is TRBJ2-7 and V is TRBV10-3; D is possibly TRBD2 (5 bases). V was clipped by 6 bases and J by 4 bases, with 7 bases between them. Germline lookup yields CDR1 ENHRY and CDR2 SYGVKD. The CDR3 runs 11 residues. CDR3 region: CAIRREYEQYF. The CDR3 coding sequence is TGTGCCATCAGAAGGGAGTACGAGCAGTACTTC.

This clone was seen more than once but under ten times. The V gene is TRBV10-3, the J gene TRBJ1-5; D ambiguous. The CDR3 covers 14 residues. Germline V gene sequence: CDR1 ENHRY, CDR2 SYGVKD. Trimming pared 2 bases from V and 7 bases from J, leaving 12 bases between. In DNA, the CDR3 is TGTGCCATCAGTGAGGAGGTAACCGGACAGCCCCAGCATTTT. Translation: CAISEEVTGQPQHF.

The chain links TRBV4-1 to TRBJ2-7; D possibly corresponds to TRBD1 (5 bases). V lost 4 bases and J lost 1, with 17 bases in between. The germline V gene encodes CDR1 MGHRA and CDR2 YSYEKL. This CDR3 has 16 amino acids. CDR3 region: CASSPQSTGPSYEQYF. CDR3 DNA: TGCGCCAGCAGCCCCCAGAGTACAGGCCCGTCCTACGAGCAGTACTTC.

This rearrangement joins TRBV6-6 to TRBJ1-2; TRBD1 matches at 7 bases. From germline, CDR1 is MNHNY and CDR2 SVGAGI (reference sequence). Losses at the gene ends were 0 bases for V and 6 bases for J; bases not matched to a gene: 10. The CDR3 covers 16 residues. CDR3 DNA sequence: TGTGCCAGCAGTTACTCCCTTCCGACAGGGCAAAATGGCTACACCTTC. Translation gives CASSYSLPTGQNGYTF.

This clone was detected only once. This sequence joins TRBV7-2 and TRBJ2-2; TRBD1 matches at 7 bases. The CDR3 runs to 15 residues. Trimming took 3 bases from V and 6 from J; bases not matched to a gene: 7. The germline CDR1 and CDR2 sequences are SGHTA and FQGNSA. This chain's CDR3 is CASSFVTGSPGELFF. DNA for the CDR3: TGTGCCAGCAGCTTTGTGACAGGGTCTCCCGGGGAGCTGTTTTTT.

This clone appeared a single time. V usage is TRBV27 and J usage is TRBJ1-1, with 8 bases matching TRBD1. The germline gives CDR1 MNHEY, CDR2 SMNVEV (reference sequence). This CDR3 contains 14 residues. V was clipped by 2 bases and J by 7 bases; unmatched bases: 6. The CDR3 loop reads CASSLRQGAIEAFF. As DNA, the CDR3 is TGTGCCAGCAGTTTACGGCAGGGGGCGATTGAAGCTTTCTTT.

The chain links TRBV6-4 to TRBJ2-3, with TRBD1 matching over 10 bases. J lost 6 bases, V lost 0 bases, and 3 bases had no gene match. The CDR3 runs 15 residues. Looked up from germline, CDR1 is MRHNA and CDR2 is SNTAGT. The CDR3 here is CASSDSGQGMDTQYF. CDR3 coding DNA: TGTGCCAGCAGTGACTCGGGACAGGGGATGGATACGCAGTATTTT.

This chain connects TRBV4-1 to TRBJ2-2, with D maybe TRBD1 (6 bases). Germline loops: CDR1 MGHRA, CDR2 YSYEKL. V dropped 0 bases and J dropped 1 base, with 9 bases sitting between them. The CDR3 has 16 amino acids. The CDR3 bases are TGCGCCAGCAGCCAAGAGGACAGCCGGAACACCGGGGAGCTGTTTTTT. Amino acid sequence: CASSQEDSRNTGELFF.

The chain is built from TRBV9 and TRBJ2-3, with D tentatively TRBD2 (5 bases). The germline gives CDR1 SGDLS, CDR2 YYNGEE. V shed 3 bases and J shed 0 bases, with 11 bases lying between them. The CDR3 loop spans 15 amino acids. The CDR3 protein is CASSDRTGSTDTQYF. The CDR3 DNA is TGTGCCAGCAGCGATCGGACGGGGAGCACAGATACGCAGTATTTT.

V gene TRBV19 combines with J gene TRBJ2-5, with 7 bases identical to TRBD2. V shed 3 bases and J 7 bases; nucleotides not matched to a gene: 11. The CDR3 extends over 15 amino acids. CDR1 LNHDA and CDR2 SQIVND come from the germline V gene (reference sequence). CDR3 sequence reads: CASSMMVGGSGTQYF. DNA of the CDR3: TGTGCCAGTAGTATGATGGTGGGAGGGAGTGGGACCCAGTACTTC.